Presented here are 9 T cell receptor beta chains from one specimen sequenced in a study of technical replicates of blood from several donors. Measured with immunoSEQ multiplex PCR; TCRdb has only the in-frame clones, and not every one. Of some 83,000 clones in the sample, 85% to 95% are singletons; the top ten hold around 0.43%. Sequenced sample: T cells isolated from PBMCs. The receptors derive from a human donor in good health.

This chain connects TRBV13 to TRBJ2-1, with 12 positions matching TRBD2. The CDR3 runs 19 residues. The germline CDR1 and CDR2 sequences are PRHDT and FYEKMQ (reference sequence). The J segment lost 7 bases and the V segment lost 5 bases, leaving 18 bases of the junction unmatched. Here the CDR3 reads CASSPRLRGVTSGGNEQFF. CDR3 nucleotides: TGTGCCAGCAGCCCCCGGTTGCGGGGGGTGACTAGCGGGGGTAATGAGCAGTTCTTC.

The CDR3 reads CASSIPGQPYEQYF. The CDR3 DNA follows: TGTGCCAGCAGTATACCGGGACAGCCCTACGAGCAGTACTTC. The chain has TRBV6-1 and TRBJ2-7; 7 bases align to TRBD1. Trimming took 5 bases from V and 2 from J; bases not matched to a gene: 6. This CDR3 is 14 amino acids long. CDR1 and CDR2 from the germline V gene are MNHNS and SASEGT.

This chain's CDR3 is CASLPPGANVLTF. The CDR3 nucleotides are TGTGCCAGCCTTCCTCCTGGGGCCAACGTCCTGACTTTC. The chain employs TRBV5-6 and TRBJ2-6; D not certain. Germline CDR1 and CDR2: SGHDT and YYEEEE. This CDR3 is 13 amino acids long. Deletions cut 7 bases from V and 2 bases from J, with 7 bases between.

The chain links TRBV5-4 to TRBJ1-2; 9 bases align to TRBD1. This CDR3 region has 13 residues. The germline CDR1 and CDR2 sequences are SGHNT and YYREEE (reference sequence). The ends lost 4 bases at V and 6 bases at J; junction bases unmatched: 4. The CDR3 region is CASSTGQGNGYTF. The CDR3 DNA is TGTGCCAGCAGCACCGGACAGGGGAATGGCTACACCTTC.

V and J are TRBV6-1 and TRBJ2-3, with TRBD2 as a possible D gene (5 bases). Germline CDR1 MNHNS, CDR2 SASEGT. The V end was cut by 1 base, the J end by 9 bases, with 14 bases between. The CDR3 contains 14 residues. The CDR3 is CASSEDPRGRTQYF. CDR3 sequence (DNA): TGTGCCAGCAGTGAAGATCCACGGGGAAGGACGCAGTATTTT.

V usage is TRBV6-5 and J usage is TRBJ2-1; possible D gene TRBD2, 5 bases. V was cut by 4 bases and J by 8 bases, with 18 bases left in between. This CDR3 comprises 15 residues. CDR1 is MNHEY, CDR2 SVGAGI, per germline. This CDR3 reads CASSWGDSLIDEQFF. CDR3 coding DNA: TGTGCCAGCAGTTGGGGAGATTCCCTCATCGATGAGCAGTTCTTC.

The V call is TRBV6-5, the J call TRBJ2-4; D may be TRBD1 (6 bases). Trimming pared 8 bases from V and 0 bases from J, leaving 11 bases between. Germline CDR1 is MNHEY and CDR2 is SVGAGI. The CDR3 consists of 14 residues. This CDR3 reads CASRGGQAKNIQYF. The CDR3, as DNA: TGTGCCAGCCGAGGGGGACAAGCCAAAAACATTCAGTACTTC.

The chain joins TRBV7-8 to TRBJ2-1; 10 bases map to TRBD2. CDR3 length: 16 amino acids. CDR1 SGHVS and CDR2 FQNEAQ come from the germline V gene. V lost 1 base to trimming and J lost 7 bases; unmatched junction nucleotides: 7. CDR3 region: CASSLVQREGTNEQFF. DNA of the CDR3: TGTGCCAGCAGCTTAGTGCAGCGGGAGGGTACAAATGAGCAGTTCTTC.

This chain uses TRBV4-1 with TRBJ2-7, with 7 bases identical to TRBD2. CDR1 and CDR2 (germline): MGHRA, YSYEKL. After removal of 1 base from V and 7 bases from J, the junction contained 4 bases not matched to a gene. The CDR3 runs to 13 residues. The CDR3: CASSQVGLGEQYF. In nucleotides, the CDR3 is TGCGCCAGCAGCCAAGTCGGACTAGGTGAGCAGTACTTC.